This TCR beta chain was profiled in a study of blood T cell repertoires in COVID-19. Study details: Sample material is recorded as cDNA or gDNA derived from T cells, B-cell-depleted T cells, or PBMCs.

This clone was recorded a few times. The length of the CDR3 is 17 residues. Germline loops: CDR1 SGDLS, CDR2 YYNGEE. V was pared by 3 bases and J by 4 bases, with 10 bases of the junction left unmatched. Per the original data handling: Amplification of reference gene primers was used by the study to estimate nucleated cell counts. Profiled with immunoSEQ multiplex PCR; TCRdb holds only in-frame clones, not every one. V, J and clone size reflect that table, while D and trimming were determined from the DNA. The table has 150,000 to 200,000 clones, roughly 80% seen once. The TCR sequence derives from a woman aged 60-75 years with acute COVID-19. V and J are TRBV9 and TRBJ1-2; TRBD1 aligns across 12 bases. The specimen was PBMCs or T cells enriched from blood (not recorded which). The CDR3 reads CASSAGTGGATFYGYTF. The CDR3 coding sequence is TGTGCCAGCAGCGCCGGGACAGGGGGCGCAACCTTCTATGGCTACACCTTC.